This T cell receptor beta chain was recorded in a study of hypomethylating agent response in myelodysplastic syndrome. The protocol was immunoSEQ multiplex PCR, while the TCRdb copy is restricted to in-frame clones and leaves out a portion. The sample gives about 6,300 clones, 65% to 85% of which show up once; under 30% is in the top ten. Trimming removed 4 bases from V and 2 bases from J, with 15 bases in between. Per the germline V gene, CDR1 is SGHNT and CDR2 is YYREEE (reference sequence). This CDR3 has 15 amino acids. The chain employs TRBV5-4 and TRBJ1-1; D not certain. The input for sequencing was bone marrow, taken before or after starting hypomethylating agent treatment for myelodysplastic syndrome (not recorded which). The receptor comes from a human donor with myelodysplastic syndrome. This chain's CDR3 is CASSQAEPTNTEAFF. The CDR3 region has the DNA TGTGCCAGCAGCCAAGCGGAGCCTACTAACACTGAAGCTTTCTTT.